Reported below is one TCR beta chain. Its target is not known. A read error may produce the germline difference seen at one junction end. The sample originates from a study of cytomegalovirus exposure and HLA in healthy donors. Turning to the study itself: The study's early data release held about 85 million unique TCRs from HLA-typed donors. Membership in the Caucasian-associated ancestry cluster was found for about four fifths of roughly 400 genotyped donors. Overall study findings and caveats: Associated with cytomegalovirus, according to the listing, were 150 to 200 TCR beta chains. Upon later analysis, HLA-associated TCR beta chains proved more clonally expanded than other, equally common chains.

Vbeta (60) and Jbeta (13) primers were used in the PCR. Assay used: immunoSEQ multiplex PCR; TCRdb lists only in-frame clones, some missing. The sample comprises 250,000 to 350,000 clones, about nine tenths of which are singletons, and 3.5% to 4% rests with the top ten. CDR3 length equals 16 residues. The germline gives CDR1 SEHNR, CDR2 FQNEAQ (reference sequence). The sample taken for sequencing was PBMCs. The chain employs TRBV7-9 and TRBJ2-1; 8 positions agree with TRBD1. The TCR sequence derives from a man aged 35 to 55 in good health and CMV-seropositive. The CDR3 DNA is TGTTCCAGCAGCCCCCGCGGACAGGGATCCACCCATGAGCAGTTCTTC. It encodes CSSSPRGQGSTHEQFF.